These 30 T cell receptor beta chains came from one sample sequenced in a study of a mutant IDH1 vaccine in newly diagnosed glioma. The method was immunoSEQ multiplex PCR; TCRdb's version includes in-frame clones alone and lacks a portion of them. The top ten hold under 4.5% of the sample, which has around 50,000 clones, around 84% seen once. Documented time point: week 35, safety follow-up. Every single dose of the vaccine, 300 ug of mutant IDH1 20-mer peptide, came with topical imiquimod. What these receptors recognize is not known. The sample consisted of PBMCs, taken from a glioma patient whose treatment included an IDH1 peptide vaccine. These receptor sequences come from a woman aged 18-29 years with glioma.

The rearrangement links TRBV11-1 to TRBJ1-1; the match to TRBD1 covers 7 bases. CDR3 length: 16 amino acids. Germline trimming cut 1 base from V and 6 bases from J; bases unmatched to any gene: 11. Germline loops: CDR1 SGHAT, CDR2 FQDESV (reference sequence). This CDR3 is CASSLGSTGTTAEAFF. As DNA, the CDR3 is TGTGCCAGCAGCTTAGGATCGACAGGGACTACCGCTGAAGCTTTCTTT.

J is TRBJ1-1 and V is TRBV4-1, with D perhaps TRBD1 (6 bases). V gave up 5 bases and J gave up 7 bases, with 14 bases separating them. Germline V lookup: CDR1 MGHRA, CDR2 YSYEKL. The CDR3 consists of 13 residues. The DNA of the CDR3 is TGCGCCAGCAGCGCTACAGGGTTGGGTGAAGCTTTCTTT. This gives the protein CASSATGLGEAFF.

This chain joins TRBV11-3 and TRBJ1-2; D not resolved. The CDR3 contains 15 residues. CDR1 and CDR2 from the germline V gene are SGHNT and YENEEA. V was shortened by 3 bases and J by 4 bases, with 15 bases between the two germline ends. CDR3 DNA sequence: TGTGCCAGCAGCTTTCCATTATTAGGCCCCTATGGCTACACCTTC. Its translation: CASSFPLLGPYGYTF.

The chain employs TRBV13 and TRBJ2-1, with 13 nucleotides matching TRBD2. CDR3 length equals 16 residues. CDR1 PRHDT and CDR2 FYEKMQ come from the germline V gene (reference sequence). With V trimmed by 5 bases and J by 8 bases, 9 bases remained unmatched. CDR3 in amino acids: CASSLRTSGRRDEQFF. The CDR3 DNA sequence: TGTGCCAGCAGCCTCCGGACTAGCGGGAGACGGGATGAGCAGTTCTTC.

The V call is TRBV5-1, the J call TRBJ1-1; no definite D call. CDR1 and CDR2 (germline): SGHRS, YFSETQ. Trimming stripped 2 bases from V and 0 bases from J, with 11 bases between. The CDR3 runs to 15 residues. The CDR3 DNA is TGCGCCAGCAGCTTACCCCAAACCTTGAACACTGAAGCTTTCTTT. It yields the protein CASSLPQTLNTEAFF.

As for this clone: The germline gene is not matched at one end of the junction; a read error may be the cause. The rearrangement links TRBV2 to TRBJ1-2; 9 bases fit TRBD1. The V gene's germline CDR1 is SNHLY and CDR2 FYNNEI. This CDR3 spans 10 amino acids. CDR3 sequence: CASSTGGESF. CDR3 nucleotide sequence: TGTGCCAGCAGTACAGGGGGCGAATCCTTC.

This chain connects TRBV6-5 to TRBJ2-2, with TRBD2 as a possible D gene (5 bases). The CDR3 contains 15 residues. Between the trimmed V and J ends, which lost 1 base and 7 bases, there was a span of 13 bases. In germline, CDR1 is MNHEY, CDR2 SVGAGI. CDR3 region: CASSYLTIAGGELFF. The CDR3 coding sequence is TGTGCCAGCAGTTACTTAACAATCGCGGGCGGGGAGCTGTTTTTT.

The J gene is TRBJ1-5, the V gene TRBV27, with D uncertain. V was shortened by 1 base and J by 3 bases, with 7 bases between the two germline ends. The CDR3 is 14 amino acids. Per the germline V gene, CDR1 is MNHEY and CDR2 is SMNVEV (reference sequence). The CDR3 DNA sequence: TGTGCCAGCAGTTTATTTGGATTCAATCAGCCCCAGCATTTT. Translating gives CASSLFGFNQPQHF.

This chain links TRBV2 with TRBJ2-1; 8 nucleotides match TRBD1. The CDR3 length is 15 residues. Germline loops: CDR1 SNHLY, CDR2 FYNNEI. J was trimmed by 7 bases and V by 5 bases; bases with no gene match: 10. The DNA of the CDR3 is TGTGCCAGCAGTAAGACAGGGGCTACCTCTAATGAGCAGTTCTTC. Encoded protein: CASSKTGATSNEQFF.

The chain combines TRBV9 with TRBJ1-3; D remains unclear. The CDR3 is 17 amino acids. Deletions cut 3 bases from V and 0 bases from J, with 16 bases between. Germline V gene sequence: CDR1 SGDLS, CDR2 YYNGEE. CDR3 in amino acids: CASSASESHFSGNTIYF. DNA for the CDR3: TGTGCCAGCAGCGCATCCGAGAGCCACTTCTCTGGAAACACCATATATTTT.

The chain carries TRBV27 and TRBJ1-4; D perhaps matches TRBD1 (6 bases). Germline CDR1 and CDR2: MNHEY and SMNVEV (reference sequence). Deletions cut 2 bases from V and 4 bases from J, with 17 bases between. The CDR3 has 17 residues. The CDR3 DNA reads as TGTGCCAGCAGTTTAGTAGGGGGGAATATACTTAATGAAAAACTGTTTTTT. Its protein is CASSLVGGNILNEKLFF.

This chain uses TRBV27 with TRBJ2-7; TRBD1 aligns across 12 bases. The V gene end was trimmed by 5 bases and the J gene end by 5 bases; junction bases not matched to a gene: 4. CDR3 size: 14 residues. The germline V gene has CDR1 MNHEY and CDR2 SMNVEV (reference sequence). The CDR3: CASSLGTGGNEQYF. CDR3 coding DNA: TGTGCCAGCAGTCTCGGGACAGGGGGCAACGAGCAGTACTTC.

This chain joins TRBV11-2 and TRBJ2-7; 11 bases match TRBD1. After removal of 4 bases from V and 6 bases from J, the junction contained 5 bases not matched to a gene. Germline-derived CDR1 and CDR2 are SGHAT and FQNNGV. The CDR3 spans 14 residues. The CDR3: CASSSGQGEVEQYF. DNA of the CDR3: TGTGCCAGCAGCTCGGGACAGGGGGAGGTCGAGCAGTACTTC.

The chain combines TRBV29-1 with TRBJ2-1; D gene unclear. CDR1 and CDR2 (germline): SQVTM, ANQGSEA. Trimming removed 1 base at V and 7 bases at J, with 17 bases between. CDR3 size: 15 residues. For the CDR3, the DNA is TGCAGCGTTGAAGTCCCCCCCGGGTCTCAGAATGAGCAGTTCTTC. Translated: CSVEVPPGSQNEQFF.

This chain connects TRBV30 to TRBJ1-5; unclear D gene. V was shortened by 0 bases and J by 2 bases, with 11 bases between the two germline ends. Germline CDR1 and CDR2: GTSNPN and SVGIG (reference sequence). The CDR3 sequence is 15 residues long. The CDR3 loop reads CAWSVGGLGNQPQHF. CDR3 DNA sequence: TGTGCCTGGAGTGTTGGTGGATTAGGCAATCAGCCCCAGCATTTT.

The chain joins TRBV23-1 to TRBJ1-5; maybe TRBD1 (5 bases). TRBV23-1 is an ORF; its function is uncertain. The CDR3 covers 11 residues. The V gene lost 4 bases and the J gene lost 7 bases, with 5 bases spanning the gap. The CDR3 DNA is TGCGCCAGCAGTCGGGGCCAGCCCCAGCATTTT. It encodes CASSRGQPQHF.

This chain connects TRBV7-9 to TRBJ2-5, with unresolved D. The CDR3 loop spans 14 amino acids. Germline V CDR1 and CDR2: SEHNR, FQNEAQ (reference sequence). Trimming pared 1 base from V and 1 base from J, leaving 7 bases between. The CDR3 loop reads CASSLGLGQETQYF. The CDR3, as DNA: TGTGCCAGCAGCTTAGGTCTAGGCCAAGAGACCCAGTACTTC.

The chain combines TRBV6-1 with TRBJ2-7; 7 bases are a match to TRBD1. The length of the CDR3 is 14 residues. Germline V gives CDR1 MNHNS, CDR2 SASEGT. V gave up 3 bases and J gave up 2 bases; unmatched junction bases: 4. The CDR3 nucleotides are TGTGCCAGCAGTGAGGTGACAGGGCCCTACGAGCAGTACTTC. This translates into CASSEVTGPYEQYF.

CDR3 DNA: TGTGCCAGCAGTGAACAAGGGGTCGACTACGAGCAGTACTTC. Its protein product is CASSEQGVDYEQYF. The gene calls are TRBV6-1 and TRBJ2-7, with a possible D match to TRBD1 (5 bases). Germline CDR1 MNHNS, CDR2 SASEGT. The CDR3 loop spans 14 amino acids. Trimming took off 2 bases at V and 3 bases at J, with 11 bases between the two ends.

This chain links TRBV5-1 with TRBJ2-7; TRBD1 agrees at 7 bases. The germline V gene encodes CDR1 SGHRS and CDR2 YFSETQ. The CDR3 loop spans 13 amino acids. V lost 6 bases and J lost 0; bases outside the gene matches: 3. The CDR3 loop is CASTRQGSYEQYF. The CDR3 DNA reads as TGCGCCAGCACCCGACAGGGCTCCTACGAGCAGTACTTC.

The J gene is TRBJ1-1, the V gene TRBV7-8; D is unclear. Germline CDR1 SGHVS, CDR2 FQNEAQ. V lost 1 base to trimming and J lost 4 bases, with 7 bases between them. The CDR3 runs to 13 residues. The CDR3 bases are TGTGCCAGCAGCTTAGAGAGAGGCACTGAAGCTTTCTTT. This sequence encodes CASSLERGTEAFF.

This chain connects TRBV7-9 to TRBJ2-1; possibly TRBD1 or TRBD2 for D (5 bases each). V lost 2 bases and J lost 2, with 22 bases in between. This CDR3 region has 19 residues. Germline values: CDR1 SEHNR, CDR2 FQNEAQ (reference sequence). Written as DNA, the CDR3 is TGTGCCAGCAGCTTAAACAAATGGCAAGGGACGATCACCTACAATGAGCAGTTCTTC. Its protein is CASSLNKWQGTITYNEQFF.

V is TRBV11-2 and J is TRBJ1-2; D possibly corresponds to TRBD1 (5 bases). In germline, CDR1 is SGHAT, CDR2 FQNNGV. Trimming removed 2 bases at V and 4 bases at J, with 11 bases between. This CDR3 region has 14 residues. Here the CDR3 DNA reads TGTGCCAGCAGCTTATTGAGGACATCCTATGGCTACACCTTC. Translated, it gives CASSLLRTSYGYTF.

This clone is classed as medium-sized. This chain joins TRBV30 and TRBJ1-4; D is undetermined. V lost 0 bases, J lost 8 bases, and 13 bases lay in between. The CDR3 loop spans 14 amino acids. Looked up from germline, CDR1 is GTSNPN and CDR2 is SVGIG (reference sequence). The CDR3 loop is CAWSVRTDLEKLFF. In DNA, the CDR3 is TGTGCCTGGAGTGTACGGACTGACTTGGAAAAACTGTTTTTT.

The gene calls are TRBV7-9 and TRBJ1-1; D not certain. Trimming stripped 5 bases from V and 4 bases from J, with 11 bases between. The germline V gene encodes CDR1 SEHNR and CDR2 FQNEAQ (reference sequence). The CDR3 sequence is 13 residues long. CDR3 in amino acids: CASSPPGGTEAFF. The CDR3 DNA reads as TGTGCCAGCAGCCCCCCCGGTGGCACTGAAGCTTTCTTT.

The rearrangement joins TRBV7-2 to TRBJ2-1; TRBD2 aligns across 9 bases. CDR3 length: 17 residues. Per the germline V gene, CDR1 is SGHTA and CDR2 is FQGNSA. Unmatched junction bases numbered 11, after V lost 1 base and J lost 7 bases. This CDR3 reads CASSLVPVRGGPNEQFF. The CDR3 DNA sequence: TGTGCCAGCAGCTTAGTTCCTGTGCGGGGGGGCCCTAATGAGCAGTTCTTC.

J is TRBJ1-5 and V is TRBV11-2, with D possibly TRBD1 on 6 matching bases. Germline V gene lookup returns CDR1 SGHAT and CDR2 FQNNGV. V lost 4 bases, J lost 6 bases, and 10 bases lay in between. This CDR3 is built from 13 residues. CDR3 sequence reads: CASSSRDTQPQHF. The CDR3 region has the DNA TGTGCCAGCAGCTCCCGGGACACTCAGCCCCAGCATTTT.

CDR3 in DNA: TGTGCCAGCAGTGAACGGGCCACTCAGCAGCCCCAGCATTTT. Translated, it gives CASSERATQQPQHF. The V gene is TRBV6-1, the J gene TRBJ1-5; D is uncertain. This CDR3 spans 14 amino acids. The germline V gene has CDR1 MNHNS and CDR2 SASEGT. Trimming left V 2 bases short and J 7 bases short, with 12 bases between.

This chain connects TRBV21-1 to TRBJ1-3; TRBD1 reflects the table's D call only, with no check against the DNA. TRBV21-1 is recorded as a pseudogene. The CDR3 loop spans 15 amino acids. In DNA form, the CDR3 reads TGTGCCAGCAGCAGGACAGGGTTCTCTGGAAACACCATATATTTT. The encoded protein is CASSRTGFSGNTIYF.

A note on this clone: Other nucleotide sequences from this sample produce the same CDR3. The rearrangement uses TRBV12-5 and TRBJ1-5; the D is unclear. Deletions cut 2 bases from V and 4 bases from J, with 0 bases between. This CDR3 is 11 amino acids long. Looked up from germline, CDR1 is LGHNT and CDR2 is FRNRAP. CDR3 in amino acids: CASGLNQPQHF. Here the CDR3 DNA reads TGTGCTAGTGGTTTGAATCAGCCCCAGCATTTT.